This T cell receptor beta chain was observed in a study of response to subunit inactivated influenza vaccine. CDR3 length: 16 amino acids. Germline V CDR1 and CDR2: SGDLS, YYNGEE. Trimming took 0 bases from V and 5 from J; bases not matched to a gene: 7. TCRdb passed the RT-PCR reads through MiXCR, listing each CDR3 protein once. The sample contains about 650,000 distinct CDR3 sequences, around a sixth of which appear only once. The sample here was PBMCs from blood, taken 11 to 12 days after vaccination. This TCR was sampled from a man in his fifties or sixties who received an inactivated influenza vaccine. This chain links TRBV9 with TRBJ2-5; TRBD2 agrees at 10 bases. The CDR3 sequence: CASSVASGGLVETQYF. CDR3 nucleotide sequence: TGTGCCAGCAGCGTAGCTAGCGGGGGCTTGGTTGAGACCCAGTACTTC. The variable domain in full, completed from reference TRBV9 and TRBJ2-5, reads DSGVTQTPKHLITATGQRVTLRCSPRSGDLSVYWYQQSLDQGLQFLIQYYNGEERAKGNILERFSAQQFPDLHSELNLSSLELGDSALYFCASSVASGGLVETQYFGPGTRLLVL.